This TCR beta chain is from a study of memory CD4+ T cells and cytomegalovirus serostatus. Regarding the study as a whole: Each of approximately 70 CMV-associated TCRbeta sequences occurred in one to five individuals.

Source study methods: After removing out-of-frame reads, approximately 2.2 million distinct TCRbeta sequences remained. Assay used: immunoSEQ multiplex PCR; TCRdb lists only in-frame clones, some missing. The V and J calls and clone size were taken over from that table, and D and trimming were inferred from the DNA. The sample records tens of thousands of clones, around 80% being singletons. On this clone itself: The antigen is undetermined.

The sort gate was single viable CD3+CD4+CD8-CD45RO+ cells for memory CD4+ T cells. CDR3 length equals 13 residues. The germline gives CDR1 PRHDT, CDR2 FYEKMQ (reference sequence). The sequenced sample was memory CD4+ T cells from blood. This chain connects TRBV13 to TRBJ2-5, with D hard to call. The tail of the sequence fits TRBJ2-7 better, so the J call may be wrong. This TCR derives from an adult in good health and CMV-seronegative. In DNA form, the CDR3 reads TGTGCCAGCAGCTCCCTATCCTACGCCGAGCAGTACTTC. Its translation: CASSSLSYAEQYF.